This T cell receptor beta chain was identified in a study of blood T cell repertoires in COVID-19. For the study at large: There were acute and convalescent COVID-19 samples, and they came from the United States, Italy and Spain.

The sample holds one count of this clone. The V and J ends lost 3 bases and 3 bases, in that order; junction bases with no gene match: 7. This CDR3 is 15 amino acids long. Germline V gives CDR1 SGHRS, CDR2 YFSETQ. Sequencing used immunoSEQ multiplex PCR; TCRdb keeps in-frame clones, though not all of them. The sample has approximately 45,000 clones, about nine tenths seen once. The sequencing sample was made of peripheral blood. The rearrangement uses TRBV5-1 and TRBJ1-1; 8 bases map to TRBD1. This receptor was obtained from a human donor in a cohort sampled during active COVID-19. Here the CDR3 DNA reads TGCGCCAGCAGCTGGGGGGCAGGGGGCGACACTGAAGCTTTCTTT. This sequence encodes CASSWGAGGDTEAFF.